In this sample, the clone carrying this TCR beta chain turned up a few times. There are 11 residues in the CDR3. V gave up 6 bases and J gave up 5 bases, with 7 bases separating them. Sample barcodes were added at both library ends during cDNA synthesis. Original data processing: Per-library CDR3 reads ranged roughly 2 to 3.6 million; clonotypes, ~85,000 to ~500,000. TCRdb analysed the 5' RACE reads with MiXCR anew, one entry per CDR3 protein. The V and J calls were not made by the authors but by TCRdb's processing. This table holds hundreds of thousands of distinct CDR3 sequences, over 25% found once. This record comes from a study of identical twins' blood T cells. All three twin pairs grew up together with likely shared infections and vaccines.

Sequences were obtained from PBMCs. The rearrangement joins TRBV12-3 or TRBV12-4 to TRBJ1-2; D gene uncertain. The TCR sequence derives from a woman aged 18 to 55 in good health. This chain's CDR3 is CASRDSYGYTF. The DNA of the CDR3 is TGTGCCAGCAGGGATAGTTATGGCTACACCTTC.